The sequence of this T cell receptor (beta chain) was determined in a study of cytomegalovirus exposure and HLA in healthy donors. Study-wide points: A missense DCLRE1C variant was associated with V- and J-gene trimming of TCR beta chains in a later analysis, and an independent cohort replicated the association. It emerged from a later analysis that several of the most significant clusters appeared to be linked to common viral pathogens.

PCR involved 60 Vbeta and 13 Jbeta primers. Using immunoSEQ multiplex PCR, the repertoire was profiled, and TCRdb retains in-frame clones only, with some absent. The repertoire holds roughly 140,000 clones, with around 84% as singletons. With regard to this clone: Its antigen remains unknown.

This clonotype was obtained from a boy aged 2 to 10 in good health and CMV-seronegative. Material for sequencing was PBMCs.

CDR3 nucleotide sequence: TGTGCCATTAGAGCGGGGGGTAGCTCCTACGAGCAGTACTTC. It codes for CAIRAGGSSYEQYF. J is TRBJ2-7 and V is TRBV10-3, with 9 bases matching TRBD2. Looked up from germline, CDR1 is ENHRY and CDR2 is SYGVKD. V trimming: 9 bases; J trimming: 0 bases; junction bases outside the gene matches: 6. The CDR3 consists of 14 residues.